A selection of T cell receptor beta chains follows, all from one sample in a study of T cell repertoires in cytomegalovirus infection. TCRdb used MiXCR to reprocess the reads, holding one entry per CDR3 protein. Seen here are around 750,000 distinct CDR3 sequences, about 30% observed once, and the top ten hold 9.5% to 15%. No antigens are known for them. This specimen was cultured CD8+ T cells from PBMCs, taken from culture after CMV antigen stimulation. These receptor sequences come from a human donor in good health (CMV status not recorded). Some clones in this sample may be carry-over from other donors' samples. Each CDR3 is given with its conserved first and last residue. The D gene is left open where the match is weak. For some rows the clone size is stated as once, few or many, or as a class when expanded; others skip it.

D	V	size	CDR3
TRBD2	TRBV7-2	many	CASSPGTSGEKYF
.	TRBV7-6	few	CASSFRPGGQNREIYEQYF
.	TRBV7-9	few	CASSHEGRRAEKLFF
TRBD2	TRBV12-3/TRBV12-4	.	CASSGETLAGSSSYNEQFF
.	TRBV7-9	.	CASSLAGQYAGNTIYF
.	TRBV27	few	CASSLSEGSPLHF
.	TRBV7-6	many	CASSPSAVASTDTQYF
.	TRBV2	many	CASSDNYNEQFF
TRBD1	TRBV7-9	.	CASSLAGGSRETQYF
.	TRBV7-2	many	CASSLAGGMNNEQFF
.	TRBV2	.	CASMDRLYGYTF
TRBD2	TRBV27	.	CASSSEFDSGGPLFTDTQYF
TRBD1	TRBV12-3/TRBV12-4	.	CASRITGDYGYTF
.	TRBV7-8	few	CASSLARGPRNYGYTF
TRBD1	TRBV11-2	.	CASSLDPRQGSYNSPLHF
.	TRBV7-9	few	CASSLAYPQETQYF
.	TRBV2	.	CASRGDYTEAFF
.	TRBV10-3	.	CAISESSGFTYEQYF
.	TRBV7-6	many	CASSHDRNQPQHF
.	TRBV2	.	CASPGGEQETQYF
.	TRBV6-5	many	CASSYTNTGELFF
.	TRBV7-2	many	CASSFDTAGTEAFF
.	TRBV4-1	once	CASSPVSAPPTEPQHF
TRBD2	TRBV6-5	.	CASSYNLGLAGSDTQYF
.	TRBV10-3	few	CAIKGGIPDTQYF
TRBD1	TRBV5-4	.	CASSSNRGAEAGYTF
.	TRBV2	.	CASAPPMGTNQPQHF